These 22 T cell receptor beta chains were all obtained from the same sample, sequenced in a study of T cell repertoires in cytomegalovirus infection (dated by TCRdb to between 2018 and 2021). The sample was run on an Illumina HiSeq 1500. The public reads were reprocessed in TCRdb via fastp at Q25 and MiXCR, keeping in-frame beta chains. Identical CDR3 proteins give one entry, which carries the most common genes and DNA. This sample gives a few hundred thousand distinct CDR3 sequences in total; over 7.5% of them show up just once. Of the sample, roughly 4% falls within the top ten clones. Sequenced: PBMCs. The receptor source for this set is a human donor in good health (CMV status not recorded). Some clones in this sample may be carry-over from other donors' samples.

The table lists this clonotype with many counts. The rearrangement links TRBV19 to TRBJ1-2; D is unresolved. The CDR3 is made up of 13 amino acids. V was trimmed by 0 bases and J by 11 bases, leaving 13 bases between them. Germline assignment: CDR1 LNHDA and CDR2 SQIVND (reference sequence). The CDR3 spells CASSIDRKERYTF. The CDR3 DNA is TGTGCCAGTAGTATAGATCGAAAGGAAAGGTACACCTTC.

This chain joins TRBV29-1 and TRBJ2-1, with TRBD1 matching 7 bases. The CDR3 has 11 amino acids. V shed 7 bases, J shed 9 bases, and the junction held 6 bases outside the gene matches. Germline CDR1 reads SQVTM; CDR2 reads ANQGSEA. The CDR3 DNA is TGCAGCGGCTCACAGGGGTCTGAGCAGTTCTTC. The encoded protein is CSGSQGSEQFF.

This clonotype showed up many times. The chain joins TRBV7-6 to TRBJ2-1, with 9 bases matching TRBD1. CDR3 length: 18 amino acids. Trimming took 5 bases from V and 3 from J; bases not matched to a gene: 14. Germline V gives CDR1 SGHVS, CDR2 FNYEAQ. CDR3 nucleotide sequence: TGTGCCAGCAGCCCGATCAGTTTGGTGGGACAGGGCTACAATGAGCAGTTCTTC. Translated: CASSPISLVGQGYNEQFF. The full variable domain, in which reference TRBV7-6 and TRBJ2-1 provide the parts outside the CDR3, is GAGVSQSPRYKVTKRGQDVALRCDPISGHVSLYWYRQALGQGPEFLTYFNYEAQQDKSGLPNDRFSAERPEGSISTLTIQRTEQRDSAMYRCASSPISLVGQGYNEQFFGPGTRLTVL.

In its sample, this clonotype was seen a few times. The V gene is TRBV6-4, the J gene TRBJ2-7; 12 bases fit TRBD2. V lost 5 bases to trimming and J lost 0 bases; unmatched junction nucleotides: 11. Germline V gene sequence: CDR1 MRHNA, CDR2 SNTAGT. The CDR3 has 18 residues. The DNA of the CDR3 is TGTGCCAGCAGTCCCAGACTAGCGGGGGCCAGAAGCTCCTACGAGCAGTACTTC. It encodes CASSPRLAGARSSYEQYF.

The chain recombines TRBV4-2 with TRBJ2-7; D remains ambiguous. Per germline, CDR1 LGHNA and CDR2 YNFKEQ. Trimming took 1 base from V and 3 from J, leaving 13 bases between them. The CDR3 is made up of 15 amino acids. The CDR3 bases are TGTGCCAGCAGCCAAGCGCCCACTGAGGTCTACGAGCAGTACTTC. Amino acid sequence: CASSQAPTEVYEQYF.

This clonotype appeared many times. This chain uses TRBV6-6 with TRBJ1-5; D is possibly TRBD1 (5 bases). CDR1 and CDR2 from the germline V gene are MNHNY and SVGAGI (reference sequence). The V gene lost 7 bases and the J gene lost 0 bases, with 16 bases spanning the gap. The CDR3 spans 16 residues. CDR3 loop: CASTSGRTYSNQPQHF. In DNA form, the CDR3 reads TGTGCCAGCACTTCGGGACGGACATATAGCAATCAGCCCCAGCATTTT.

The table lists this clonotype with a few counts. DNA of the CDR3: TGTGCCAGCAGCTTAGGGGAGGGGGAATCTGAAAAACTGTTTTTT. Its translation: CASSLGEGESEKLFF. The rearrangement joins TRBV7-9 to TRBJ1-4; D perhaps matches TRBD1 (6 bases). This CDR3 is built from 15 residues. The V gene lost 1 base and the J gene lost 7 bases, with 13 bases spanning the gap. The V gene's germline CDR1 is SEHNR and CDR2 FQNEAQ (reference sequence). The full variable domain, rest sourced from reference TRBV7-9 and TRBJ1-4, is DTGVSQNPRHKITKRGQNVTFRCDPISEHNRLYWYRQTLGQGPEFLTYFQNEAQLEKSRLLSDRFSAERPKGSFSTLEIQRTEQGDSAMYLCASSLGEGESEKLFFGSGTQLSVL.

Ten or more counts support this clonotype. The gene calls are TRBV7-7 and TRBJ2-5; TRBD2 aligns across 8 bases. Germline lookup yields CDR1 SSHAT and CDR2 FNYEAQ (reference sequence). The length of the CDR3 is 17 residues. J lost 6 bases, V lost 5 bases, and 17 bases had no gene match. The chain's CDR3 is CASSPSGSSSHGKTQYF. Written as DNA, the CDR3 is TGTGCCAGCAGCCCCAGCGGGAGCTCGTCGCACGGGAAGACCCAGTACTTC. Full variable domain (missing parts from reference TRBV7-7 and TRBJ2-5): GAGVSQSPRYKVTKRGQDVTLRCDPISSHATLYWYQQALGQGPEFLTYFNYEAQPDKSGLPSDRFSAERPEGSISTLTIQRTEQRDSAMYRCASSPSGSSSHGKTQYFGPGTRLLVL.

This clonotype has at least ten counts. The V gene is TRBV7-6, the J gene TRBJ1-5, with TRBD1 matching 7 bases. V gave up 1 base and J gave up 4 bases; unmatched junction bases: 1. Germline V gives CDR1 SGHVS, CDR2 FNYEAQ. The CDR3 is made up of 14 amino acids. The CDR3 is CASSLGTGNQPQHF. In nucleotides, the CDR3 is TGTGCCAGCAGCTTAGGGACAGGAAATCAGCCCCAGCATTTT.

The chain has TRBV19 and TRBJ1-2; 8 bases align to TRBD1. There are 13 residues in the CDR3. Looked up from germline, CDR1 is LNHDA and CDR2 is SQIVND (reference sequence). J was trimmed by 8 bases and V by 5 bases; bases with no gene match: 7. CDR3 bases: TGTGCCAGTAGTTCCCGACAGGGGAGCGGCTACACCTTC. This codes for CASSSRQGSGYTF.

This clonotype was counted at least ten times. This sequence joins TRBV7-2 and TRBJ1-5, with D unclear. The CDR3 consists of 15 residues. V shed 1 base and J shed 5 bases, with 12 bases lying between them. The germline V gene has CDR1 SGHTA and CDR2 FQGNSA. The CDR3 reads CASSLGATPYQPQHF. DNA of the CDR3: TGTGCCAGCAGCTTAGGGGCCACCCCTTATCAGCCCCAGCATTTT.

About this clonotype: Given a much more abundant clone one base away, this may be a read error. The CDR3 loop reads CASSELGTGNSEAFF. The CDR3 region has the DNA TGTGCCAGCAGTGAATTGGGGACAGGGAACTCTGAAGCTTTCTTT. This chain links TRBV25-1 with TRBJ1-1, with 9 bases aligning to TRBD1. This CDR3 contains 15 residues. Germline V gene data show CDR1 as MGHDK and CDR2 as SYGVNS. Using reference TRBV25-1 and TRBJ1-1 for the parts outside the CDR3, the full variable domain is EADIYQTPRYLVIGTGKKITLECSQTMGHDKMYWYQQDPGMELHLIHYSYGVNSTEKGDLSSESTVSRIRTEHFPLTLESARPSHTSQYLCASSELGTGNSEAFFGQGTRLTVV.

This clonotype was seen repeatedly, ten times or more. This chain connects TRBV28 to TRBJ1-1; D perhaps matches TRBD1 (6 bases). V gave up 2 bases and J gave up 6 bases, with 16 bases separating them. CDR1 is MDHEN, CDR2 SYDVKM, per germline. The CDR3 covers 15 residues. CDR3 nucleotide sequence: TGTGCCAGCAGTTTAATGACCGGGGGCAAGGCTGAAGCTTTCTTT. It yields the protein CASSLMTGGKAEAFF.

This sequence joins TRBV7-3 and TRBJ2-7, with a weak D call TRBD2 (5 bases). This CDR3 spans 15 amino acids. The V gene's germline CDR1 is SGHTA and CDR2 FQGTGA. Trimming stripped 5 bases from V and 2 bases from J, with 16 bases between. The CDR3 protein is CASSPTRVHPYEQYF. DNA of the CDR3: TGTGCCAGCAGCCCAACGCGGGTCCACCCCTACGAGCAGTACTTC.

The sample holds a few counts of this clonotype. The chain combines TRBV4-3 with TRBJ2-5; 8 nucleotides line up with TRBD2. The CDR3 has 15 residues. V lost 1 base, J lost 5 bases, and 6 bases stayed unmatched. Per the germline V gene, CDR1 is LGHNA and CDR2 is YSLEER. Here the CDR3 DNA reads TGCGCCAGCAGCCAAGGCGGGGGGAATTATGAGACCCAGTACTTC. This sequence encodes CASSQGGGNYETQYF.

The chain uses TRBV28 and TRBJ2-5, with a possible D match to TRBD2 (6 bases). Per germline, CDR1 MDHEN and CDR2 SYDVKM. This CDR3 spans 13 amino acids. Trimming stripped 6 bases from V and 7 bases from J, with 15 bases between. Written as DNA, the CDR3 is TGTGCCAGCAGGGCGGGGCGGATGGGGACCCAGTACTTC. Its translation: CASRAGRMGTQYF.

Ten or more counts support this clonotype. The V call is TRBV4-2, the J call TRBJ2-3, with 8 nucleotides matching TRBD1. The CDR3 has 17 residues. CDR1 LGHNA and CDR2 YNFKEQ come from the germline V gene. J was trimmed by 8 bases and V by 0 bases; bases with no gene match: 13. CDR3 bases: TGTGCCAGCAGCCAAGACACGGGGACAGGCAGTAGGGGTACGCAGTATTTT. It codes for CASSQDTGTGSRGTQYF.

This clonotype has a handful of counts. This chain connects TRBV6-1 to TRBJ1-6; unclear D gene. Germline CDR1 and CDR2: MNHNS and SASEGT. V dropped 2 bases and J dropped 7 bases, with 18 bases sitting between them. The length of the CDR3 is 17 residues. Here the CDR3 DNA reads TGTGCCAGCAGTGAAATGGCTTGGCGGACCCGGAATTCACCCCTCCACTTT. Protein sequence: CASSEMAWRTRNSPLHF.

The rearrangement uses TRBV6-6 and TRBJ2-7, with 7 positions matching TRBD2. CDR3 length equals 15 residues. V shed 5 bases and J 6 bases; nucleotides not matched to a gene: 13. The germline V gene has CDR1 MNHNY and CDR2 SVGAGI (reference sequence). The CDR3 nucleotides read TGTGCCAGCAGTCCAATGGCGGGAGAGAGAAGCGAGCAGTACTTC. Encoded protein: CASSPMAGERSEQYF.

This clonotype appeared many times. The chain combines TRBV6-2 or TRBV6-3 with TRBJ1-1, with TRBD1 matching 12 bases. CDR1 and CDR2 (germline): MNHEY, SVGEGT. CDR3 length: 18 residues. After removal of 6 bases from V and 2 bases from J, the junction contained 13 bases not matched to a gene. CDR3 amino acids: CASRTSRDRGLRNTEAFF. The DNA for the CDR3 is TGTGCCAGCAGAACAAGCCGGGACAGGGGGCTTCGCAACACTGAAGCTTTCTTT.

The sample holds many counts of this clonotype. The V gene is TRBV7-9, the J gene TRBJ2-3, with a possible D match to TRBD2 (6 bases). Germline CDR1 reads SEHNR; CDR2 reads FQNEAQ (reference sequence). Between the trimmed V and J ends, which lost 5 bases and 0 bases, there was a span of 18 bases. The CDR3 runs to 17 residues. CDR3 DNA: TGTGCCAGCAGCCCGGGACTCCTAAAACTTAGCACAGATACGCAGTATTTT. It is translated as CASSPGLLKLSTDTQYF.

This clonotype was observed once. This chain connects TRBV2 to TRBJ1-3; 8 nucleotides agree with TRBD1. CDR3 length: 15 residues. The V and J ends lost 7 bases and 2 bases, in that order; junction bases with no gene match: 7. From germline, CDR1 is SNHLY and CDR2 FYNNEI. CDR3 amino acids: CASTVTQGAGNTIYF. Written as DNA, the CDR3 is TGTGCCAGCACCGTCACACAGGGGGCTGGAAACACCATATATTTT.